This entry lists 23 T cell receptor beta chains sequenced from one sample in a study of tumor-infiltrating lymphocytes in primary liver carcinoma. Unsorted bulk tissue, about 20-32 mg of it, served as the source for co-extraction of RNA and DNA. With 400 to 550 ng total RNA as template and a constant-region primer, TCR beta cDNA was made. Employing slightly modified ARM-PCR, three nested multiplex PCR rounds were run, and these gave rise to the TCR beta libraries. TRBV1-TRBV30 forward primers and a C-beta reverse primer were used in the first two PCR rounds, which each ran for about 9 cycles. TCRdb redid the calling of the multiplex PCR reads with MiXCR, one entry per CDR3 protein. The table has roughly 86,000 distinct CDR3 sequences, 68% seen once. The sequencing sample was made of tumor-adjacent normal liver tissue. All receptors come from a man between 35 and 55 years old with primary liver carcinoma and hepatitis B virus infection.

Comment on this clonotype: Its ends do not fully match the called genes, so a read error is possible. The chain employs TRBV6-1 and TRBJ1-5; 11 nucleotides align to TRBD1. The CDR3 has 15 amino acids. Per germline, CDR1 MNHNS and CDR2 SASEGT. The CDR3 nucleotides are TGTGCCAGCAGCGACGGGACAGGGGGGCATCAACCCCAGCATTTT. Its protein is CASSDGTGGHQPQHF.

V is TRBV11-2 and J is TRBJ2-1; 13 bases align to TRBD2. Trimming took 5 bases from V and 9 from J; bases not matched to a gene: 19. The CDR3 extends over 19 amino acids. CDR1 is SGHAT, CDR2 FQNNGV, per germline. CDR3 sequence reads: CASSQATSGRANCPGEQFF. The CDR3 region has the DNA TGTGCCAGCAGCCAAGCAACTAGCGGGAGGGCCAATTGCCCAGGTGAGCAGTTCTTC.

Turning to this clonotype: This is likely a read error, given that the CDR3 carries no conserved phenylalanine or tryptophan at its end. The genes are TRBV4-1 and TRBJ2-1; no firm D call. The CDR3 length is 12 residues. Germline CDR1 reads MGHRA; CDR2 reads YSYEKL. The CDR3 is CASTQENNEQFL. CDR3 DNA: TGCGCCAGCACCCAAGAGAACAATGAGCAGTTCCTC.

Points on this clonotype: One end of the junction fails to match germline, which may point to a read error. This chain joins TRBV7-8 and TRBJ2-3, with 9 bases matching TRBD2. Germline V gene data show CDR1 as SGHVS and CDR2 as FQNEAQ. This CDR3 has 17 amino acids. This CDR3 reads CASSLAHAGGSHDTQYF. CDR3 in DNA: TGTGCAAGCAGCTTAGCCCATGCGGGAGGGTCACATGATACGCAATATTTT.

About this clonotype: Germline is not matched at one junction end, which may reflect a read error. The chain recombines TRBV29-1 with TRBJ2-3, with TRBD1 matching 9 bases. CDR1 is SQVTM and CDR2 is ANQGSEA in the germline V gene. This CDR3 spans 14 amino acids. CDR3 residues: CIVGRQGDIDTQYF. Written as DNA, the CDR3 is TGCATCGTTGGGAGACAGGGGGATATAGATACGCAGTATTTT.

With respect to this clonotype: A much larger clone lies one base from this, so it may be a read error. The gene calls are TRBV30 and TRBJ2-1, with D uncertain. CDR1 GTSNPN and CDR2 SVGIG come from the germline V gene (reference sequence). This CDR3 contains 13 residues. CDR3 DNA sequence: TGTGTCTGGACCCGTAAGGACCGCAATGAGCAGTTCTTC. As protein: CVWTRKDRNEQFF.

Concerning this clonotype: A single base separates this from a much larger clone, so it may be a read error. This chain links TRBV10-3 with TRBJ1-1; no definite D call. The CDR3 runs 15 residues. The germline V gene encodes CDR1 ENHRY and CDR2 SYGVKD. CDR3 sequence reads: CATSESVGGNTEAFF. The DNA for the CDR3 is TGTGCCACCAGTGAGTCGGTGGGCGGGAACACTGAAGCTTTCTTT.

The chain couples TRBV11-1 to TRBJ2-1; no reliable D call. This CDR3 has 15 amino acids. Germline lookup yields CDR1 SGHAT and CDR2 FQDESV (reference sequence). CDR3 in DNA: TGTATCAGCAGCTTAAAAACTGTCCTTTACAATGAGCAGTTCTTC. It translates to CISSLKTVLYNEQFF.

This clonotype was counted only a few times. A single base separates this from a much larger clone, so it may be a read error. J is TRBJ1-5 and V is TRBV4-2; D is perhaps TRBD1 (5 bases). Trimming stripped 0 bases from V and 6 bases from J, with 15 bases between. This CDR3 has 16 residues. Germline loops: CDR1 LGHNA, CDR2 YNFKEQ. CDR3 nucleotide sequence: TGTGCCAGCAGCCAAGATGGGGAACAGGCCGGTCAGCCCCAGCATTTT. Protein sequence: CASSQDGEQAGQPQHF.

The CDR3 is CASSPKQRAQETQYF. For the CDR3, the DNA is TGTGCCAGCAGCCCCAAACAGCGGGCCCAAGAGACCCAGTACTTC. The chain carries TRBV7-9 and TRBJ2-5, with D perhaps TRBD2 (6 bases). CDR3 length: 15 residues. The germline V gene has CDR1 SEHNR and CDR2 FQNEAQ (reference sequence). The V end was cut by 5 bases, the J end by 1 base, with 14 bases between. Combining the CDR3 with reference TRBV7-9 and TRBJ2-5 gives the whole variable domain DTGVSQNPRHKITKRGQNVTFRCDPISEHNRLYWYRQTLGQGPEFLTYFQNEAQLEKSRLLSDRFSAERPKGSFSTLEIQRTEQGDSAMYLCASSPKQRAQETQYFGPGTRLLVL.

Concerning this clonotype: One base away lies a much larger clone, so this may be a sequencing read error. The chain employs TRBV7-9 and TRBJ1-5; D call uncertain. The CDR3 is 12 amino acids. Germline values: CDR1 SEHNR, CDR2 FQNEAQ (reference sequence). The CDR3, as DNA: TGTGCCAGCAGTCATAGCAATCAGTCCCAGCATTTT. This encodes CASSHSNQSQHF. The full variable domain, with the rest looked up from reference TRBV7-9 and TRBJ1-5, is DTGVSQNPRHKITKRGQNVTFRCDPISEHNRLYWYRQTLGQGPEFLTYFQNEAQLEKSRLLSDRFSAERPKGSFSTLEIQRTEQGDSAMYLCASSHSNQSQHFGDGTRLSIL.

This clonotype was recorded at least ten times. The chain carries TRBV4-1 and TRBJ2-3, with D unclear. The CDR3 has 14 residues. Germline V lookup: CDR1 MGHRA, CDR2 YSYEKL. The V gene lost 3 bases and the J gene lost 4 bases, with 11 bases spanning the gap. The CDR3 coding sequence is TGCGCCAGCAGCCAGAGACCCTACGCAGATACGCAGTATTTT. It yields the protein CASSQRPYADTQYF.

Regarding this clonotype: Relative to the germline gene, one junction end is altered; a read error may explain this. V is TRBV6-1 and J is TRBJ1-2, with 7 bases fitting TRBD1. CDR1 is MNHNS, CDR2 SASEGT, per germline. There are 13 residues in the CDR3. This CDR3 reads CASSERQGDGCAF. CDR3 nucleotides: TGTGCCAGCAGTGAAAGGCAGGGGGATGGCTGCGCCTTC.

Of note for this clonotype: A read error may produce the germline difference seen at one junction end. The V and J genes are TRBV11-2 and TRBJ2-5; TRBD1 might be the D (5 bases). Germline-derived CDR1 and CDR2 are SGHAT and FQNNGV. The CDR3 has 13 residues. The CDR3 bases are TGTGCCAGGAGCTTAGATGCAGGGGAGACCCAGTACTTC. Translating it yields CARSLDAGETQYF.

This clonotype was observed many times. The V call is TRBV4-2, the J call TRBJ2-1; TRBD2 matches at 10 bases. Looked up from germline, CDR1 is LGHNA and CDR2 is YNFKEQ. V lost 1 base to trimming and J lost 1 base; unmatched junction nucleotides: 4. The CDR3 sequence is 17 residues long. The CDR3 sequence: CASSQGSSGSSYNEQFF. CDR3 sequence (DNA): TGTGCCAGCAGCCAAGGGTCTAGCGGGAGTTCCTACAATGAGCAGTTCTTC.

The V call is TRBV6-5, the J call TRBJ2-1; tentatively, D is TRBD1 (5 bases). This CDR3 is 16 amino acids long. Germline lookup yields CDR1 MNHEY and CDR2 SVGAGI. Trimming shortened V by 9 bases and J by 8 bases, and 26 bases separated the two germline ends. The CDR3 region is CASSRAIAGFLDEQFF. Here the CDR3 DNA reads TGTGCCAGTTCTCGTGCAATCGCAGGGTTTCTGGATGAGCAGTTCTTC.

This clonotype was seen a few times. The chain links TRBV5-1 to TRBJ1-4; D is uncertain. The germline V gene encodes CDR1 SGHRS and CDR2 YFSETQ. Deletions cut 4 bases from V and 8 bases from J, with 15 bases between. The CDR3 is 14 residues long. CDR3 sequence reads: CASSNGNGLEKLFF. CDR3 nucleotide sequence: TGCGCCAGCAGCAATGGGAACGGGCTAGAAAAACTGTTTTTT.

J is TRBJ1-6 and V is TRBV6-5, with D possibly being TRBD1 (5 bases). V lost 10 bases, J lost 5 bases, and 27 bases lay in between. The CDR3 has 18 amino acids. The germline V gene encodes CDR1 MNHEY and CDR2 SVGAGI. Written as DNA, the CDR3 is TGTGCCACAAGTTACTCGCCCTTCCAGTGGGGGGATAATTCACCCCTCCACTTT. Encoded protein: CATSYSPFQWGDNSPLHF.

A remark on this clonotype: One end of the junction fails to match germline, which may point to a read error. This chain joins TRBV6-5 and TRBJ2-2; D is possibly TRBD1 (5 bases). The CDR3 totals 14 residues. Germline CDR1 and CDR2: MNHEY and SVGAGI. CDR3 sequence reads: CVSREGVHAGELFF. Here the CDR3 DNA reads TGTGTCAGCAGGGAAGGGGTCCACGCCGGGGAGCTGTTTTTT.

The gene calls are TRBV6-5 and TRBJ2-1, with D unclear. This CDR3 contains 15 residues. The germline V gene encodes CDR1 MNHEY and CDR2 SVGAGI. CDR3 region: CTCSYSMAQYNEQFF. DNA of the CDR3: TGTACCTGCAGTTACTCGATGGCCCAATACAATGAGCAGTTCTTC.

As regards this clonotype: This clone may be a read error of a much larger clone one base away. This chain joins TRBV15 and TRBJ2-3; 7 bases fit TRBD2. V lost 5 bases to trimming and J lost 5 bases; unmatched junction nucleotides: 22. CDR1 and CDR2 from the germline V gene are LNHNV and YYDKDF (reference sequence). The CDR3 contains 19 residues. The CDR3 sequence: CATSGYLVGGPYEGDTQYF. The CDR3 DNA reads as TGTGCCACCAGCGGGTACCTAGTGGGAGGGCCTTATGAGGGAGATACGCAGTATTTT.

The sample holds one count of this clonotype. The junction and the germline gene differ at one end; a read error may be behind it. The genes are TRBV11-2 and TRBJ2-7; 7 nucleotides agree with TRBD1. Germline V gene sequence: CDR1 SGHAT, CDR2 FQNNGV. This CDR3 is built from 14 residues. The CDR3 region is CAGSLGTAWYEQYF. DNA for the CDR3: TGTGCCGGCAGCTTAGGGACAGCGTGGTACGAGCAGTACTTC.

The rearrangement joins TRBV29-1 to TRBJ1-1; D is uncertain. V was cut by 4 bases and J by 8 bases, with 11 bases left in between. The CDR3 consists of 11 residues. Germline CDR1 reads SQVTM; CDR2 reads ANQGSEA. The CDR3 DNA reads TGCAGCGTTGCAAGAGGAGGCGAAGCTTTCTTT. It specifies CSVARGGEAFF.